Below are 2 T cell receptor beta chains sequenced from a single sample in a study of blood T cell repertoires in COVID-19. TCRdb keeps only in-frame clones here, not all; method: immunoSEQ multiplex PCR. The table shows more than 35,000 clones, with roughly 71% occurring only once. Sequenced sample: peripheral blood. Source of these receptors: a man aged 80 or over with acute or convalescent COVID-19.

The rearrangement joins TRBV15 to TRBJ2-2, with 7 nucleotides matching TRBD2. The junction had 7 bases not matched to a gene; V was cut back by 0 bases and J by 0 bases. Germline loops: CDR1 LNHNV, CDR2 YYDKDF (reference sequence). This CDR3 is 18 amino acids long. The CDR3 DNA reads TGTGCCACCAGCAGAGATAGGAGCGGGACCTCGAACACCGGGGAGCTGTTTTTT. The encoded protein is CATSRDRSGTSNTGELFF.

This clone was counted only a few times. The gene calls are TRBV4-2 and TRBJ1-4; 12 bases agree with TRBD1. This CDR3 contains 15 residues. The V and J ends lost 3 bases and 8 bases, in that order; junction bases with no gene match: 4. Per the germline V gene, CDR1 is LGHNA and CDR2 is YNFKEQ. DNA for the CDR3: TGTGCCAGCAGCCAGGGACAGGGGGCGGGGGAAAAACTGTTTTTT. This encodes CASSQGQGAGEKLFF.